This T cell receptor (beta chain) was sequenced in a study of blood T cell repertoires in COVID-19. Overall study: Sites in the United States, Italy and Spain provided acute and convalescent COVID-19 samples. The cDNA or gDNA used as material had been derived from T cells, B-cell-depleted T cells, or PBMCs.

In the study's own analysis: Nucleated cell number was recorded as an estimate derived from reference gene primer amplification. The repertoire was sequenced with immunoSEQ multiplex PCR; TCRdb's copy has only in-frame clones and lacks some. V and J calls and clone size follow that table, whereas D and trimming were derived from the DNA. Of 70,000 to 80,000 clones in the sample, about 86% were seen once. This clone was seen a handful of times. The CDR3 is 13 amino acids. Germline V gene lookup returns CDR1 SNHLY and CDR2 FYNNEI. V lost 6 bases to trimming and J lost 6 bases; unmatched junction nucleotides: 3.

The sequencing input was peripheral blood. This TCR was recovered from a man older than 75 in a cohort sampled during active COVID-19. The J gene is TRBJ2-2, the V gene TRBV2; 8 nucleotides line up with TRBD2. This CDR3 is CASRTSAAGELFF. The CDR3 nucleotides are TGTGCCAGCAGGACTAGCGCGGCCGGGGAGCTGTTTTTT. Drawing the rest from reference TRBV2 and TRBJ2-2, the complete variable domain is EPEVTQTPSHQVTQMGQEVILRCVPISNHLYFYWYRQILGQKVEFLVSFYNNEISEKSEIFDDQFSVERPDGSNFTLKIRSTKLEDSAMYFCASRTSAAGELFFGEGSRLTVL.